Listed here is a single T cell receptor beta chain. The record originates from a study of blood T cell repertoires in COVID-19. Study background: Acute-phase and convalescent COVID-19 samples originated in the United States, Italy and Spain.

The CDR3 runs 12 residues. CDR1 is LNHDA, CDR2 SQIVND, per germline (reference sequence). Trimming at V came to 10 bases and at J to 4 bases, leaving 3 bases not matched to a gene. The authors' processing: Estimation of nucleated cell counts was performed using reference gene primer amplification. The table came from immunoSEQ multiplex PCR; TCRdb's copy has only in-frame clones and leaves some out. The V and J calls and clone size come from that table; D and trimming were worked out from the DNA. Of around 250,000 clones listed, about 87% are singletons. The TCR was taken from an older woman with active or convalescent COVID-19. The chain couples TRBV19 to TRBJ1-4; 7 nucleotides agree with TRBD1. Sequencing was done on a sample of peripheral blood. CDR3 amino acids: CATGTVNEKLFF. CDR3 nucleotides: TGTGCCACCGGGACAGTTAATGAAAAACTGTTTTTT.